This note documents a single T cell receptor beta chain sequence. This record belongs to a study of cytotoxic CD8 clonotypes in ibrutinib-treated CLL. Study-wide context: The patients comprised roughly 12 relapsed/refractory and about 15 treatment-naive cases, under 18 IGHV unmutated. Samples yielded averages of 255,043 productive templates and fewer than 95,000 productive rearrangements.

V was cut by 6 bases and J by 1 base, with 10 bases left in between. There are 14 residues in the CDR3. CDR1 is SEHNR, CDR2 FQNEAQ, per germline (reference sequence). Only in-frame clones appear in the TCRdb table, and some are missing; sequencing was by immunoSEQ multiplex PCR. This repertoire shows approximately 320,000 clones, about 64% found once; its top ten account for 6.3%. This receptor was taken from a human donor with chronic lymphocytic leukemia. The material sequenced was PBMCs, taken after 36 months of ibrutinib treatment. The rearrangement uses TRBV7-9 and TRBJ1-5; D is undetermined. The CDR3 nucleotides read TGTGCCAGCAGACGAATTGAGAGCAATCAGCCCCAGCATTTT. This codes for CASRRIESNQPQHF.